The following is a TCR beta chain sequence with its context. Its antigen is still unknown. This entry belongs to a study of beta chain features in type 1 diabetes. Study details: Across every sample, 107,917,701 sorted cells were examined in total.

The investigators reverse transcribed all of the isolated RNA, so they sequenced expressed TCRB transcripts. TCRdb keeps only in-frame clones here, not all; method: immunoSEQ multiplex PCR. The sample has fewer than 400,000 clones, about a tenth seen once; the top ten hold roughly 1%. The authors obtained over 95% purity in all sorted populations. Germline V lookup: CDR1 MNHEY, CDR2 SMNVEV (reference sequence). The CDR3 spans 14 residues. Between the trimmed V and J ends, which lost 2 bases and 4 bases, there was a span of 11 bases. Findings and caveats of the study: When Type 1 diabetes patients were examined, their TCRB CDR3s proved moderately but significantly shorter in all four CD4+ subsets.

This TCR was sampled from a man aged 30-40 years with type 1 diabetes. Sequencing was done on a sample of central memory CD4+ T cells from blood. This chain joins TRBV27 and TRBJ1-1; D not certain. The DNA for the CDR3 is TGTGCCAGCAGTTTACCGGTGACCGGCACTGAAGCTTTCTTT. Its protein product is CASSLPVTGTEAFF.